The 4 T cell receptor beta chains reported below all come from one sample, sequenced in a study of blood T cell repertoires in COVID-19. Sequencing used immunoSEQ multiplex PCR; TCRdb keeps in-frame clones, though not all of them. The table has around 56,000 clones, 89% seen once; the top ten hold 20% to 25%. Input material: peripheral blood. The origin of the receptors is a human donor in a cohort sampled during active COVID-19.

The chain links TRBV30 to TRBJ1-2; D is unresolved. V lost 4 bases and J lost 0, with 18 bases in between. The CDR3 covers 16 residues. Germline CDR1 is GTSNPN and CDR2 is SVGIG (reference sequence). The CDR3 region has the DNA TGTGCCTGGAACCCCGCGGGAATTAGGACTAACTATGGCTACACCTTC. It yields the protein CAWNPAGIRTNYGYTF.

This clone was found once. The chain has TRBV19 and TRBJ1-6; 9 bases are shared with TRBD1. V was clipped by 9 bases and J by 0 bases; unmatched bases: 6. The CDR3 runs to 16 residues. In germline, CDR1 is LNHDA, CDR2 SQIVND (reference sequence). The CDR3 loop is CASLDRGTSYNSPLHF. CDR3 sequence (DNA): TGTGCCAGCCTCGACAGGGGGACCTCCTATAATTCACCCCTCCACTTT. Full variable domain (missing parts from reference TRBV19 and TRBJ1-6): DGGITQSPKYLFRKEGQNVTLSCEQNLNHDAMYWYRQDPGQGLRLIYYSQIVNDFQKGDIAEGYSVSREKKESFPLTVTSAQKNPTAFYLCASLDRGTSYNSPLHFGNGTRLTVT.

This sequence joins TRBV9 and TRBJ2-5; D ambiguous. Germline V gives CDR1 SGDLS, CDR2 YYNGEE. This CDR3 is 16 amino acids long. The ends were cut back, 0 bases at V and 0 bases at J, with 12 bases in the middle. CDR3 sequence (DNA): TGTGCCAGCAGCGTAGCCCTAGAAGTCGACCAAGAGACCCAGTACTTC. Translating it yields CASSVALEVDQETQYF.

This rearrangement joins TRBV6-1 to TRBJ2-1; 10 nucleotides match TRBD1. This CDR3 comprises 15 residues. The V gene end was trimmed by 2 bases and the J gene end by 3 bases; junction bases not matched to a gene: 1. The V gene's germline CDR1 is MNHNS and CDR2 SASEGT. CDR3 loop: CASSERTGGYNEQFF. The CDR3 DNA reads as TGTGCCAGCAGTGAAAGGACAGGGGGCTACAATGAGCAGTTCTTC.